A selection of T cell receptor beta chains follows, all from one sample in a study of cytomegalovirus exposure and HLA in healthy donors. Produced via immunoSEQ multiplex PCR; TCRdb's table is partial and in-frame only. Of approximately 80,000 clones in the sample, 90% to 95% are singletons; the top ten hold about 3.8%. Sequences were obtained from PBMCs. The receptors originated from a woman between 25 and 40 years old in good health and CMV-seronegative. The CDR3 runs from the conserved cysteine through the conserved F or W. Each record gives: V gene, clone size, J gene, D gene, CDR3 protein, CDR3 DNA. A D gene is named only where the DNA matches it firmly. The listing skips clone size in some rows; elsewhere it reads once, few, many or a size class.

v_call: TRBV5-4; clone_size: NA; j_call: TRBJ1-1; d_call: TRBD1; cdr3_aa: CASSHRGSGNTEAFF; cdr3_nt: TGTGCCAGCAGCCACAGGGGGTCCGGGAACACTGAAGCTTTCTTT
v_call: TRBV5-1; clone_size: NA; j_call: TRBJ1-6; d_call: NA; cdr3_aa: CASSLGGDTAYSPLHF; cdr3_nt: TGCGCCAGCAGCTTGGGAGGGGACACAGCTTATTCACCCCTCCACTTT
v_call: TRBV7-6; clone_size: NA; j_call: TRBJ2-7; d_call: TRBD2; cdr3_aa: CASSSTSGSSYEQYF; cdr3_nt: TGTGCCAGCAGCTCCACTAGCGGGAGCTCCTACGAGCAGTACTTC
v_call: TRBV28; clone_size: NA; j_call: TRBJ1-1; d_call: TRBD1; cdr3_aa: CASSLSRGTAAFF; cdr3_nt: TGTGCCAGCAGTTTAAGTCGCGGGACAGCCGCTTTCTTT
v_call: TRBV5-1; clone_size: NA; j_call: TRBJ2-1; d_call: TRBD2; cdr3_aa: CASSSGGAEASEQFF; cdr3_nt: TGCGCCAGCAGCAGCGGGGGGGCCGAGGCGAGTGAGCAGTTCTTC
v_call: TRBV28; clone_size: NA; j_call: TRBJ2-2; d_call: TRBD2; cdr3_aa: CASSLGLAVTGELFF; cdr3_nt: TGTGCCAGCAGTTTGGGACTAGCGGTGACCGGGGAGCTGTTTTTT
v_call: TRBV5-6; clone_size: NA; j_call: TRBJ2-5; d_call: TRBD2; cdr3_aa: CASSFTLAGEETQYF; cdr3_nt: TGTGCCAGCAGCTTTACCCTAGCGGGTGAAGAGACCCAGTACTTC
v_call: TRBV6-5; clone_size: NA; j_call: TRBJ2-1; d_call: NA; cdr3_aa: CASWALSHEQFF; cdr3_nt: TGTGCCAGCTGGGCTCTTTCCCATGAGCAGTTCTTC
v_call: TRBV25-1; clone_size: NA; j_call: TRBJ2-1; d_call: TRBD2; cdr3_aa: CASSEGGGRINEQFF; cdr3_nt: TGTGCCAGCAGTGAAGGGGGCGGGAGGATCAATGAGCAGTTCTTC
v_call: TRBV11-2; clone_size: NA; j_call: TRBJ1-4; d_call: NA; cdr3_aa: CASSLVAATNEKLFF; cdr3_nt: TGTGCCAGCAGCTTAGTAGCGGCAACTAATGAAAAACTGTTTTTT
v_call: TRBV12-5; clone_size: NA; j_call: TRBJ2-5; d_call: NA; cdr3_aa: CASGLVRVGAGPGAQYF; cdr3_nt: TGTGCTAGTGGTTTGGTACGTGTGGGGGCCGGACCAGGGGCCCAGTACTTC
v_call: TRBV2; clone_size: NA; j_call: TRBJ2-2; d_call: TRBD2; cdr3_aa: CASTRGRAPGELFF; cdr3_nt: TGTGCCAGCACGCGCGGGAGGGCCCCCGGGGAGCTGTTTTTT
v_call: TRBV7-2; clone_size: NA; j_call: TRBJ1-2; d_call: TRBD1; cdr3_aa: CASSPGGGDRGPGGGYTF; cdr3_nt: TGTGCCAGCAGTCCCGGCGGTGGAGACAGGGGGCCAGGTGGTGGCTACACCTTC
v_call: TRBV5-1; clone_size: NA; j_call: TRBJ2-1; d_call: TRBD2; cdr3_aa: CASSLVGGSYNEQFF; cdr3_nt: TGCGCCAGCAGCTTGGTGGGCGGGAGTTACAATGAGCAGTTCTTC
v_call: TRBV7-2; clone_size: NA; j_call: TRBJ2-2; d_call: TRBD1; cdr3_aa: CASSSTWTGGITGELFF; cdr3_nt: TGTGCCAGCAGCTCGACCTGGACAGGGGGCATCACCGGGGAGCTGTTTTTT
v_call: TRBV7-8; clone_size: once; j_call: TRBJ1-3; d_call: NA; cdr3_aa: CASSPSFSGNTIYF; cdr3_nt: TGTGCCAGCAGCCCTAGTTTCTCTGGAAACACCATATATTTT
v_call: TRBV7-3; clone_size: NA; j_call: TRBJ2-3; d_call: NA; cdr3_aa: CASSLDRNTDTQYF; cdr3_nt: TGTGCCAGCAGCCTAGACAGAAACACAGATACGCAGTATTTT
v_call: TRBV28; clone_size: NA; j_call: TRBJ2-5; d_call: TRBD1; cdr3_aa: CASSLGDRAQETQYF; cdr3_nt: TGTGCCAGCAGTTTGGGGGACAGGGCACAAGAGACCCAGTACTTC
v_call: TRBV9; clone_size: NA; j_call: TRBJ2-3; d_call: NA; cdr3_aa: CASSVGGSPRTQYF; cdr3_nt: TGTGCCAGCAGCGTAGGAGGCTCCCCTAGGACGCAGTATTTT
v_call: TRBV10-3; clone_size: NA; j_call: TRBJ2-1; d_call: TRBD2; cdr3_aa: CAIRGLEVRNEQFF; cdr3_nt: TGTGCCATCAGAGGACTAGAGGTTAGGAATGAGCAGTTCTTC
v_call: TRBV7-9; clone_size: NA; j_call: TRBJ2-1; d_call: TRBD1; cdr3_aa: CASSEPTGASYNEQFF; cdr3_nt: TGTGCCAGCAGCGAACCGACAGGGGCCTCCTACAATGAGCAGTTCTTC
v_call: TRBV6-5; clone_size: NA; j_call: TRBJ2-5; d_call: TRBD2; cdr3_aa: CASSYSGAGGKTQYF; cdr3_nt: TGTGCCAGCAGTTACTCTGGAGCGGGGGGGAAGACCCAGTACTTC
v_call: TRBV7-3; clone_size: NA; j_call: TRBJ1-1; d_call: NA; cdr3_aa: CASSLASTNTEAFF; cdr3_nt: TGTGCCAGCAGCTTAGCCAGTACGAACACTGAAGCTTTCTTT
v_call: TRBV4-1; clone_size: once; j_call: TRBJ2-5; d_call: TRBD2; cdr3_aa: CASSQTGRTSGSGETQYF; cdr3_nt: TGCGCCAGCAGCCAAACCGGAAGGACTAGCGGGAGCGGCGAGACCCAGTACTTC
v_call: TRBV6-6; clone_size: NA; j_call: TRBJ2-1; d_call: TRBD2; cdr3_aa: CASSYSGLAGGNEQFF; cdr3_nt: TGTGCCAGCAGTTACTCGGGACTAGCGGGAGGCAATGAGCAGTTCTTC
v_call: TRBV5-1; clone_size: NA; j_call: TRBJ2-1; d_call: TRBD1; cdr3_aa: CASSPGRTGGHEQFF; cdr3_nt: TGCGCCAGCAGCCCCGGCCGGACAGGGGGCCATGAGCAGTTCTTC
v_call: TRBV27; clone_size: NA; j_call: TRBJ1-5; d_call: NA; cdr3_aa: CASSLSGDQPQHF; cdr3_nt: TGTGCCAGCAGTTTATCCGGGGATCAGCCCCAGCATTTT
v_call: TRBV4-2; clone_size: NA; j_call: TRBJ1-5; d_call: NA; cdr3_aa: CASSQDFAGNQPQHF; cdr3_nt: TGTGCCAGCAGCCAAGATTTCGCGGGGAATCAGCCCCAGCATTTT
v_call: TRBV6-6; clone_size: NA; j_call: TRBJ2-7; d_call: NA; cdr3_aa: CASSYSVISYEQYF; cdr3_nt: TGTGCCAGCAGTTACTCCGTAATATCCTACGAGCAGTACTTC
v_call: TRBV7-2; clone_size: NA; j_call: TRBJ1-1; d_call: NA; cdr3_aa: CASSTPRGGRGAFF; cdr3_nt: TGTGCCAGCAGCACCCCCCGGGGGGGGCGGGGAGCTTTCTTT
v_call: TRBV7-9; clone_size: NA; j_call: TRBJ1-1; d_call: NA; cdr3_aa: CASSLAGGRDTEAFF; cdr3_nt: TGTGCCAGCAGCTTAGCCGGGGGGAGGGATACTGAAGCTTTCTTT
v_call: TRBV10-3; clone_size: NA; j_call: TRBJ1-2; d_call: TRBD1; cdr3_aa: CAISESITDRAGGYTF; cdr3_nt: TGTGCCATCAGTGAGTCGATCACCGACAGGGCGGGCGGCTACACCTTC
v_call: TRBV5-1; clone_size: NA; j_call: TRBJ2-7; d_call: NA; cdr3_aa: CASSPRGSQNYEQYF; cdr3_nt: TGCGCCAGCAGCCCAAGGGGGAGTCAGAACTACGAGCAGTACTTC
v_call: TRBV7-9; clone_size: NA; j_call: TRBJ2-3; d_call: TRBD2; cdr3_aa: CASSLAELAGGFGTDTQYF; cdr3_nt: TGTGCCAGCAGCTTAGCCGAGCTAGCGGGAGGGTTTGGTACAGATACGCAGTATTTT
v_call: TRBV29-1; clone_size: NA; j_call: TRBJ1-2; d_call: NA; cdr3_aa: CSVGTDYGYTF; cdr3_nt: TGCAGCGTTGGGACAGACTATGGCTACACCTTC
v_call: TRBV7-2; clone_size: NA; j_call: TRBJ2-3; d_call: NA; cdr3_aa: CASSPVGGGTDTQYF; cdr3_nt: TGTGCCAGCAGCCCAGTGGGCGGGGGCACAGATACGCAGTATTTT